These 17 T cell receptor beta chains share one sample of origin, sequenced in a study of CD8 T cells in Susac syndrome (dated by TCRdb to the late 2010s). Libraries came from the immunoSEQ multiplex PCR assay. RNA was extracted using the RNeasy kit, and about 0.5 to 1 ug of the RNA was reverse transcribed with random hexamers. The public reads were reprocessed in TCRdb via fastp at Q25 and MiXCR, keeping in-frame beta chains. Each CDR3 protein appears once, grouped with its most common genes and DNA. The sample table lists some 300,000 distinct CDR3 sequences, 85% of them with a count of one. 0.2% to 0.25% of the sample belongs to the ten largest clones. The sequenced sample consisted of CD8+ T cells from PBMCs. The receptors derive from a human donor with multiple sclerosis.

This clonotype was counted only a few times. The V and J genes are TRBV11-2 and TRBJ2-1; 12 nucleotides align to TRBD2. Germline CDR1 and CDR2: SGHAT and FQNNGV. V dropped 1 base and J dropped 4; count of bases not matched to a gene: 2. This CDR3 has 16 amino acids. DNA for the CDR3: TGTGCCAGCAGCTTAGCCCTAGCGGGAGGGTACAATGAGCAGTTCTTC. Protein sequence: CASSLALAGGYNEQFF. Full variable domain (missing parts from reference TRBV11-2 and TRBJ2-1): EAGVAQSPRYKIIEKRQSVAFWCNPISGHATLYWYQQILGQGPKLLIQFQNNGVVDDSQLPKDRFSAERLKGVDSTLKIQPAKLEDSAVYLCASSLALAGGYNEQFFGPGTRLTVL.

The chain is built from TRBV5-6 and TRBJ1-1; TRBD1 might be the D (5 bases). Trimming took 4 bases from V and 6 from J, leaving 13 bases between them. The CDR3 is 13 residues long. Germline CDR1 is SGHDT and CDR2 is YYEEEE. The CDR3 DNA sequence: TGTGCCAGCAGCATTTCCCAGGGAGCTGAAGCTTTCTTT. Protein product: CASSISQGAEAFF.

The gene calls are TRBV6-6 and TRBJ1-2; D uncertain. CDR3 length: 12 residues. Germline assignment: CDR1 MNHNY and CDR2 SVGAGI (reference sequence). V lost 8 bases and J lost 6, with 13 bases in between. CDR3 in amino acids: CASHRFVDGYTF. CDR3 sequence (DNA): TGTGCCAGCCATCGGTTTGTTGATGGCTACACCTTC.

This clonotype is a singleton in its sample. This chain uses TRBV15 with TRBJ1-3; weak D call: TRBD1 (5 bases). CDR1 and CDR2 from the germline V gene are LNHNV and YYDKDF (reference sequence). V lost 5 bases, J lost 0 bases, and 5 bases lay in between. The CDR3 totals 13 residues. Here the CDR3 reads CATSGASGNTIYF. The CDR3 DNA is TGTGCCACCAGCGGGGCCTCTGGAAACACCATATATTTT.

CDR3 region: CASSFSNNEQFF. The CDR3 bases are TGTGCCAGCAGTTTCTCTAACAATGAGCAGTTCTTC. This chain connects TRBV28 to TRBJ2-1, with D hard to call. Trimming pared 3 bases from V and 5 bases from J, leaving 5 bases between. Germline CDR1 and CDR2: MDHEN and SYDVKM. This CDR3 has 12 amino acids.

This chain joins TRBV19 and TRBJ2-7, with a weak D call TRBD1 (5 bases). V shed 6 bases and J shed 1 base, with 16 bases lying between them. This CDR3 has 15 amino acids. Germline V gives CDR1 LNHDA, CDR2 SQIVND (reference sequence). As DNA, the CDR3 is TGTGCCAGTAGGGGTCGACAGAGCGAATCCTACGAGCAGTACTTC. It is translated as CASRGRQSESYEQYF.

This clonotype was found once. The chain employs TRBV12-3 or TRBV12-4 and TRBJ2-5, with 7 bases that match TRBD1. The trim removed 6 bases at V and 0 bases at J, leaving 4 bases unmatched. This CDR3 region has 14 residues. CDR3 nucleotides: TGTGCCAGCAGACCGACAGGGTACCAAGAGACCCAGTACTTC. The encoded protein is CASRPTGYQETQYF.

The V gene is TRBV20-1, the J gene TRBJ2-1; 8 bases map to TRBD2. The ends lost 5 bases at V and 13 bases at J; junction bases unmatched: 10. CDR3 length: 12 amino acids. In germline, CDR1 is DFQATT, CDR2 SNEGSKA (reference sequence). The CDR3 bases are TGCAGTGCTCGAACGGGACTAGTACTTCAGTTCTTC. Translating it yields CSARTGLVLQFF.

CDR3 DNA: TGTGCCAGCAGCTTAGTACGGGCTACATACAATGAGCAGTTCTTC. It yields the protein CASSLVRATYNEQFF. The V gene is TRBV7-9, the J gene TRBJ2-1; D not certain. The CDR3 contains 15 residues. CDR1 is SEHNR, CDR2 FQNEAQ, per germline (reference sequence). Trimming left V 1 base short and J 4 bases short, with 11 bases between. Based on the CDR3 plus reference TRBV7-9 and TRBJ2-1, the full variable domain is DTGVSQNPRHKITKRGQNVTFRCDPISEHNRLYWYRQTLGQGPEFLTYFQNEAQLEKSRLLSDRFSAERPKGSFSTLEIQRTEQGDSAMYLCASSLVRATYNEQFFGPGTRLTVL.

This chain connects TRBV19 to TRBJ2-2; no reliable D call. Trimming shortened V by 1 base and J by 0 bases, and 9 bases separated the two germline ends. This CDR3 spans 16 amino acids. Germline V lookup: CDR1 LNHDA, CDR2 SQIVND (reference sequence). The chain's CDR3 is CASSIGTTSNTGELFF. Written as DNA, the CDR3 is TGTGCCAGTAGTATAGGAACTACTTCGAACACCGGGGAGCTGTTTTTT.

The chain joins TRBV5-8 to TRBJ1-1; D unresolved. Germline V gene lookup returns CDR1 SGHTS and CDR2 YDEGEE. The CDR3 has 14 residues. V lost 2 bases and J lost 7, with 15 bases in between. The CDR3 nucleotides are TGTGCCAGCAGCTTTCCCCTGTCCCCCCTTGAAGCTTTCTTT. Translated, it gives CASSFPLSPLEAFF.

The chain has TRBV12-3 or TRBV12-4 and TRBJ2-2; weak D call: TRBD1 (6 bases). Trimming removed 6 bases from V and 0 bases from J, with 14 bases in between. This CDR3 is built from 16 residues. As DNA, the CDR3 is TGTGCCAGCAGACCCACAGGGATAGCGAACACCGGGGAGCTGTTTTTT. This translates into CASRPTGIANTGELFF.

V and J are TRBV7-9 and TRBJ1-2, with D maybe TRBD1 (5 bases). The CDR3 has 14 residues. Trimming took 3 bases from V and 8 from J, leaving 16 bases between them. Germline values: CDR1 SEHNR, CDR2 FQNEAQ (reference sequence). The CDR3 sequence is CASSFGEGRPGYTF. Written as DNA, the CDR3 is TGTGCCAGCAGCTTCGGGGAGGGGCGTCCGGGCTACACCTTC.

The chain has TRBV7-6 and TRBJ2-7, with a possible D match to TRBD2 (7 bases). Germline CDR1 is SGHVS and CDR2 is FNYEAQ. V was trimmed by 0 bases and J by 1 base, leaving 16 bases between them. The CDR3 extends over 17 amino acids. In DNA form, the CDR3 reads TGTGCCAGCAGCTTAGCCGCAGGGGAGGGGGGGTCCTACGAGCAGTACTTC. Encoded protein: CASSLAAGEGGSYEQYF.

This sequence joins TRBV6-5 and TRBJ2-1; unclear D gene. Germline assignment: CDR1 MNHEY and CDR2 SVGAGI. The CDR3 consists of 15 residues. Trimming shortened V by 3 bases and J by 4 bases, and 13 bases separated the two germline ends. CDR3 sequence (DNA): TGTGCCAGCAGTTATATGATCGCAGGTTACAATGAGCAGTTCTTC. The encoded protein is CASSYMIAGYNEQFF.

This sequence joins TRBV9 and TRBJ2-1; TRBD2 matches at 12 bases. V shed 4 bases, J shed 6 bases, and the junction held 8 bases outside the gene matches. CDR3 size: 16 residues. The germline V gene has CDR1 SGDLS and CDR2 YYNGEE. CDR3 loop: CASSPMTSGSPNEQFF. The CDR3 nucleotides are TGTGCCAGCAGCCCCATGACTAGCGGGAGCCCCAATGAGCAGTTCTTC.

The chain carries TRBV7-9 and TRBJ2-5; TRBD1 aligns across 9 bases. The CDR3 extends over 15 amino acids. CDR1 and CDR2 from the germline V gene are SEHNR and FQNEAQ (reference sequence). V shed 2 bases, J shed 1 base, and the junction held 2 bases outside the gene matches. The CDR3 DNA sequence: TGTGCCAGCAGCTTAATACAGGGGGCCCAAGAGACCCAGTACTTC. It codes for CASSLIQGAQETQYF.